This TCR beta chain stems from a study of T-cell memory formation after mild COVID-19. Study observations and caveats: Cross-reactive memory appears to have joined, as suggested by some responding clones showing up in pre-infection memory. CM and EM subsets held most contracting CD4+ clones; EMRA held CD8+ ones.

This clonotype showed up just a few times. The antigen is unknown. cDNA libraries for TCR alpha and TCR beta, carrying sample barcodes and UMIs, came from 5'RACE with constant-segment primers. TCRdb re-called the 5' RACE reads through MiXCR, storing one row per CDR3 protein. The table records fewer than 150,000 distinct CDR3 sequences, around a fifth of them present only once. Germline V gene lookup returns CDR1 LNHDA and CDR2 SQIVND (reference sequence). The length of the CDR3 is 15 residues. V was clipped by 10 bases and J by 1 base; unmatched bases: 7. The chain couples TRBV19 to TRBJ2-3; 11 bases match TRBD2. The clonotype was recovered from a man aged 18-30 years who had mild COVID-19 (a few samples of this study predate the infection). Cell type and time point are not known. The sample consisted of PBMCs or a T cell subset sorted from them (not recorded which). The CDR3 nucleotides read TGTGCCACCAGGATACTAGCGGGAGGCACAGATACGCAGTATTTT. Its protein is CATRILAGGTDTQYF.